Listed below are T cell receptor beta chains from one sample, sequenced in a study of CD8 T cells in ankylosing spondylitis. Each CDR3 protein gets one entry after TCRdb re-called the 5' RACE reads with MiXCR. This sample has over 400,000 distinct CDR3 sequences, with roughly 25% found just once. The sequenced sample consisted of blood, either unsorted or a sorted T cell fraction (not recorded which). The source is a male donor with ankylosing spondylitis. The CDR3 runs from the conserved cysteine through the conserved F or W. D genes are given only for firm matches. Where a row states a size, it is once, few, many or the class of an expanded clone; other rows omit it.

cdr3_nt: TGCAGCGTTGAATATATGGAGGGGGCGAGGGACGAGCAGTACTTC; cdr3_aa: CSVEYMEGARDEQYF; d_call: NA; v_call: TRBV29-1; clone_size: NA; j_call: TRBJ2-7
cdr3_nt: TGTGCCAGCAGCCCGTCCGGGACTAGCGTGCCCGGGGAGCTGTTTTTT; cdr3_aa: CASSPSGTSVPGELFF; d_call: TRBD2; v_call: TRBV28; clone_size: NA; j_call: TRBJ2-2
cdr3_nt: TGTGCCAGCTCGCAGCTCGGAGTAGAAGGGGCCAACGTCCTGACTTTC; cdr3_aa: CASSQLGVEGANVLTF; d_call: NA; v_call: TRBV18; clone_size: NA; j_call: TRBJ2-6
cdr3_nt: TGTGCCAGCACCAGAATGGGACAGGGGGCAAACATTCAGTACTTC; cdr3_aa: CASTRMGQGANIQYF; d_call: TRBD1; v_call: TRBV7-2; clone_size: NA; j_call: TRBJ2-4
cdr3_nt: TGTGCCAGCAGCTTAGGAGTAGCGGGAGGGGGTGAGCAGTTCTTC; cdr3_aa: CASSLGVAGGGEQFF; d_call: TRBD2; v_call: TRBV11-3; clone_size: NA; j_call: TRBJ2-1
cdr3_nt: TGTGCCACGTCGTTTGGGGGCGAGGGTATGAACACTGAAGCTTTCTTT; cdr3_aa: CATSFGGEGMNTEAFF; d_call: NA; v_call: TRBV10-3; clone_size: few; j_call: TRBJ1-1
cdr3_nt: TGTGCCAGCACCTCCGCGGGAACGACTGAAGCTTTCTTT; cdr3_aa: CASTSAGTTEAFF; d_call: NA; v_call: TRBV5-5; clone_size: NA; j_call: TRBJ1-1
cdr3_nt: TGTGCCAGCAGTGAACTAGGGCACTCTGGGGCCAACGTCCTGACTTTC; cdr3_aa: CASSELGHSGANVLTF; d_call: NA; v_call: TRBV2; clone_size: few; j_call: TRBJ2-6
cdr3_nt: TGTGCCAGCAGCTTGGATTCTATAGAACGGGATGAGCAGTTCTTC; cdr3_aa: CASSLDSIERDEQFF; d_call: NA; v_call: TRBV5-5; clone_size: NA; j_call: TRBJ2-1
cdr3_nt: TGCGCCAGCAGCTTCCAACTAAGGAGCCCGGGGCCCAATGAGCAGTTCTTC; cdr3_aa: CASSFQLRSPGPNEQFF; d_call: NA; v_call: TRBV5-1; clone_size: many; j_call: TRBJ2-1
cdr3_nt: TGTGCCAGCAGTTTTGGGGACACTAATCAGCCCCAGCATTTT; cdr3_aa: CASSFGDTNQPQHF; d_call: NA; v_call: TRBV12-3/TRBV12-4; clone_size: NA; j_call: TRBJ1-5
cdr3_nt: TGTGCCAGCAGCCAAGATTGGGCTCACATTCAGTACTTC; cdr3_aa: CASSQDWAHIQYF; d_call: NA; v_call: TRBV4-2; clone_size: many; j_call: TRBJ2-4
cdr3_nt: TGCAGCGTTAGCGCTCCGGACAGGGGGACAGATACGCAGTATTTT; cdr3_aa: CSVSAPDRGTDTQYF; d_call: TRBD1; v_call: TRBV29-1; clone_size: NA; j_call: TRBJ2-3
cdr3_nt: TGTGCCAGCAGCTCTGGGTTCATGGGGGATACGCAGTATTTT; cdr3_aa: CASSSGFMGDTQYF; d_call: NA; v_call: TRBV7-2; clone_size: NA; j_call: TRBJ2-3
cdr3_nt: TGTGCCAGCAGCCCCGGGAGGGGAGGAAGAAATGAGCAGTTCTTC; cdr3_aa: CASSPGRGGRNEQFF; d_call: TRBD2; v_call: TRBV7-9; clone_size: NA; j_call: TRBJ2-1
cdr3_nt: TGTGCCACCAGTGATTTTGGGGGTTCCACAGATACGCAGTATTTT; cdr3_aa: CATSDFGGSTDTQYF; d_call: NA; v_call: TRBV24-1; clone_size: few; j_call: TRBJ2-3
cdr3_nt: TGCAGTGCTCCCCATAGCGGGAGGGGTAGCACAGATACGCAGTATTTT; cdr3_aa: CSAPHSGRGSTDTQYF; d_call: TRBD2; v_call: TRBV20-1; clone_size: NA; j_call: TRBJ2-3
cdr3_nt: TGCAGTGCCGGCGCGCGGGAGGTACAATACGATACGCAGTATTTT; cdr3_aa: CSAGAREVQYDTQYF; d_call: TRBD2; v_call: TRBV20-1; clone_size: few; j_call: TRBJ2-3
cdr3_nt: TGCAGTGCTTGGACTAGCGGCTACAATGAGCAGTTCTTC; cdr3_aa: CSAWTSGYNEQFF; d_call: TRBD2; v_call: TRBV20-1; clone_size: few; j_call: TRBJ2-1
cdr3_nt: TGTGCTAGTGCCCCACTAAGGATGGATAGGTATGTGAACACTGAAGCTTTCTTT; cdr3_aa: CASAPLRMDRYVNTEAFF; d_call: NA; v_call: TRBV12-5; clone_size: NA; j_call: TRBJ1-1
cdr3_nt: TGTGCCAGCAGCTTCCAGTTATCAGCCGGGGAGCTGTTTTTT; cdr3_aa: CASSFQLSAGELFF; d_call: NA; v_call: TRBV7-2; clone_size: few; j_call: TRBJ2-2
cdr3_nt: TGCAGTGCTAAGAAAGGGGTGGATAATTCACCCCTCCACTTT; cdr3_aa: CSAKKGVDNSPLHF; d_call: NA; v_call: TRBV20-1; clone_size: NA; j_call: TRBJ1-6
cdr3_nt: TGTGCCAGCAGCTTAGGTTTAGCGGGGGGGACCTACGAGCAGTACTTC; cdr3_aa: CASSLGLAGGTYEQYF; d_call: TRBD2; v_call: TRBV7-2; clone_size: few; j_call: TRBJ2-7
cdr3_nt: TGTGCCAGCAGTCCCCTGGGCAGTAATTCACCCCTCCACTTT; cdr3_aa: CASSPLGSNSPLHF; d_call: NA; v_call: TRBV12-3/TRBV12-4; clone_size: few; j_call: TRBJ1-6
cdr3_nt: TGCGCCAGCAGCAGGACAGGGGAATCCTACGAGCAGTACTTC; cdr3_aa: CASSRTGESYEQYF; d_call: TRBD1; v_call: TRBV5-1; clone_size: NA; j_call: TRBJ2-7
cdr3_nt: TGTGCCAGCAGTCCTACAGACGCGGGCACCGGGGAGCTGTTTTTT; cdr3_aa: CASSPTDAGTGELFF; d_call: NA; v_call: TRBV2; clone_size: few; j_call: TRBJ2-2
cdr3_nt: TGTGCCAGCAGCTTAGCGCAGTGGCGGGAAACCTACGAGCAGTACTTC; cdr3_aa: CASSLAQWRETYEQYF; d_call: NA; v_call: TRBV7-2; clone_size: few; j_call: TRBJ2-7
cdr3_nt: TGTGCCAGCAGTCTCTTCAACAATGAGCAGTTCTTC; cdr3_aa: CASSLFNNEQFF; d_call: NA; v_call: TRBV12-3/TRBV12-4; clone_size: many; j_call: TRBJ2-1
cdr3_nt: TGCGCCAGCAGCTTAGGCGAAAGATACAATGAGCAGTTCTTC; cdr3_aa: CASSLGERYNEQFF; d_call: NA; v_call: TRBV5-1; clone_size: NA; j_call: TRBJ2-1
cdr3_nt: TGTGCCAGCGCCTCGACAGGAGGTTCACCCCTCCACTTT; cdr3_aa: CASASTGGSPLHF; d_call: NA; v_call: TRBV19; clone_size: NA; j_call: TRBJ1-6
cdr3_nt: TGTGCCAGCTCTCCCGGGGGGCGCCGGGACACCGGGGAGCTGTTTTTT; cdr3_aa: CASSPGGRRDTGELFF; d_call: NA; v_call: TRBV18; clone_size: NA; j_call: TRBJ2-2
cdr3_nt: TGCAGTGCTGACACTAGCGGGAGGTACAATGAGCAGTTCTTC; cdr3_aa: CSADTSGRYNEQFF; d_call: TRBD2; v_call: TRBV20-1; clone_size: few; j_call: TRBJ2-1
cdr3_nt: TGCAGCGCCCAATGGGGGGGATCTCTCTACACCTTC; cdr3_aa: CSAQWGGSLYTF; d_call: NA; v_call: TRBV29-1; clone_size: few; j_call: TRBJ1-2
cdr3_nt: TGCAGTGCTTGGACAGGGAGGGTCGATGAGCAGTTCTTC; cdr3_aa: CSAWTGRVDEQFF; d_call: NA; v_call: TRBV20-1; clone_size: NA; j_call: TRBJ2-1
cdr3_nt: TGTGCCAGCAGCCTCACTAGCGGGAACACAGATACGCAGTATTTT; cdr3_aa: CASSLTSGNTDTQYF; d_call: TRBD2; v_call: TRBV6-1; clone_size: NA; j_call: TRBJ2-3
cdr3_nt: TGTGCCAGCAGGGAATGGACCGGGAACTGGGATACGCAGTATTTT; cdr3_aa: CASREWTGNWDTQYF; d_call: NA; v_call: TRBV6-1; clone_size: few; j_call: TRBJ2-3
cdr3_nt: TGTGCCAGCAGCCAAGATGGACTAGCGAGCACAGATACGCAGTATTTT; cdr3_aa: CASSQDGLASTDTQYF; d_call: TRBD2; v_call: TRBV4-2; clone_size: NA; j_call: TRBJ2-3